This T cell receptor (beta chain) was documented in a study of T-cell reconstitution after alpha-beta-depleted transplantation in children. Unique molecular identifiers tagged the TCRbeta library. TCRdb ran MiXCR on the PCR reads and lists one entry per CDR3 protein. The data contain 150,000 to 250,000 distinct CDR3 sequences, about 6% of them singletons. Germline CDR1 is MNHNS and CDR2 is SASEGT. The CDR3 covers 14 residues. The V and J ends lost 8 bases and 2 bases, in that order; junction bases with no gene match: 2. This clonotype was observed a few times. V gene TRBV6-1 combines with J gene TRBJ2-1; TRBD2 matches 11 bases. The starting material was PBMCs, obtained before TCRalphabeta/CD19-depleted stem cell transplant. This clonotype was obtained from a girl in the first two years of life with combined immunodeficiency, due to receive a stem cell transplant. CDR3: CASLAGGTYNEQFF. The CDR3 DNA sequence: TGTGCCAGCTTAGCGGGGGGGACCTACAATGAGCAGTTCTTC.